This T cell receptor (beta chain) was sequenced in a study of cytomegalovirus exposure and HLA in healthy donors. The V end was cut by 6 bases, the J end by 4 bases, with 9 bases between. Per germline, CDR1 MGHDK and CDR2 SYGVNS. This CDR3 has 13 amino acids. As regards this clone: Its target is not known.

Primers for the PCR totalled 60 Vbeta and 13 Jbeta. Authors' data handling: Later analysis identified roughly 84 million unique TCR beta chains, approximately 11 million shared. Method: immunoSEQ multiplex PCR; TCRdb's copy keeps in-frame clones and lacks some. V and J calls and clone size are copied from that table; D and trimming were computed from the DNA. The listing records about 34,000 clones. Study findings and constraints: The availability of immune exposure information extended only to CMV serostatus. In a later analysis, HLA-associated TCR beta chains were more clonally expanded than equally common others. The authors listed approximately 160 TCR beta chains as cytomegalovirus-associated.

The gene calls are TRBV25-1 and TRBJ2-2; no clear D gene. The sequence came from a woman aged 40 to 49 in good health and CMV-seropositive. Sequences were obtained from PBMCs. In nucleotides, the CDR3 is TGTGCCAGCAGGACGTCGGGCACCGGGGAGCTGTTTTTT. It yields the protein CASRTSGTGELFF. Drawing the rest from reference TRBV25-1 and TRBJ2-2, the complete variable domain is EADIYQTPRYLVIGTGKKITLECSQTMGHDKMYWYQQDPGMELHLIHYSYGVNSTEKGDLSSESTVSRIRTEHFPLTLESARPSHTSQYLCASRTSGTGELFFGEGSRLTVL.